Below, 8 T cell receptor beta chains from the same sample are listed, as sequenced in a study of identifying expanded T cells in peripheral blood. Produced via immunoSEQ multiplex PCR; TCRdb's table is partial and in-frame only. This sample yields around 100,000 clones, of which around nine tenths are seen a single time; 17% belongs to the top ten. The source material was blood. The source of these receptors is a person between 18 and 75 years old in good health.

This clone was recorded only once. This chain connects TRBV19 to TRBJ2-1, with D tentatively TRBD2 (6 bases). Trimming took off 6 bases at V and 12 bases at J, with 9 bases between the two ends. CDR1 is LNHDA and CDR2 is SQIVND in the germline V gene (reference sequence). This CDR3 is 10 amino acids long. The chain's CDR3 is CASSLEGQFF. DNA of the CDR3: TGTGCCAGTAGCCTGGAGGGGCAGTTCTTC. Together with reference TRBV19 and TRBJ2-1, the CDR3 gives the full variable domain: DGGITQSPKYLFRKEGQNVTLSCEQNLNHDAMYWYRQDPGQGLRLIYYSQIVNDFQKGDIAEGYSVSREKKESFPLTVTSAQKNPTAFYLCASSLEGQFFGPGTRLTVL.

This clone was seen only once. The chain joins TRBV5-1 to TRBJ2-3, with 8 bases lining up with TRBD1. The CDR3 has 16 residues. The V gene end was trimmed by 4 bases and the J gene end by 4 bases; junction bases not matched to a gene: 11. Germline CDR1 reads SGHRS; CDR2 reads YFSETQ. The CDR3 nucleotides are TGCGCCAGCAGCCCCTCTGGACAGGGTAGTCCAGATACGCAGTATTTT. Protein product: CASSPSGQGSPDTQYF. Supplemented by reference TRBV5-1 and TRBJ2-3, the full variable domain reads KAGVTQTPRYLIKTRGQQVTLSCSPISGHRSVSWYQQTPGQGLQFLFEYFSETQRNKGNFPGRFSGRQFSNSRSEMNVSTLELGDSALYLCASSPSGQGSPDTQYFGPGTRLTVL.

The gene calls are TRBV27 and TRBJ1-1; perhaps TRBD1 as D (6 bases). The V gene lost 3 bases and the J gene lost 8 bases, with 16 bases spanning the gap. The germline V gene has CDR1 MNHEY and CDR2 SMNVEV (reference sequence). The CDR3 totals 14 residues. CDR3 DNA sequence: TGTGCCAGCAGTTTTAGAGGGGGTACACCCGAAGCTTTCTTT. Amino acids: CASSFRGGTPEAFF.

In its sample, this clone was seen a few times. This chain joins TRBV2 and TRBJ1-5; perhaps TRBD1 as D (6 bases). Germline V CDR1 and CDR2: SNHLY, FYNNEI. CDR3 length: 15 residues. The ends were cut back, 5 bases at V and 6 bases at J, with 17 bases in the middle. CDR3 protein: CASSLTGGVGQPQHF. CDR3 DNA sequence: TGTGCCAGCAGTCTGACAGGAGGTGTGGGTCAGCCCCAGCATTTT.

The DNA of the CDR3 is TGCGCCAGCAGCTCAGTACTAGCGGGGGCGTACAATGAGCAGTTCTTC. Protein product: CASSSVLAGAYNEQFF. This sequence joins TRBV5-1 and TRBJ2-1; 11 positions agree with TRBD2. Trimming cost V 3 bases and J 4 bases; bases outside gene matches: 6. The CDR3 extends over 16 amino acids. Germline-derived CDR1 and CDR2 are SGHRS and YFSETQ.

This sequence joins TRBV4-3 and TRBJ1-4, with D possibly matching TRBD1 (6 bases). V dropped 0 bases and J dropped 6 bases, with 14 bases sitting between them. This CDR3 region has 16 residues. Germline-derived CDR1 and CDR2 are LGHNA and YSLEER. The CDR3 region is CASSQDLRGGDEKLFF. In DNA, the CDR3 is TGCGCCAGCAGCCAAGATCTCAGGGGAGGCGATGAAAAACTGTTTTTT.

This chain links TRBV7-9 with TRBJ1-2; D is perhaps TRBD1 (5 bases). Per the germline V gene, CDR1 is SEHNR and CDR2 is FQNEAQ (reference sequence). The CDR3 runs to 13 residues. Trimming left V 1 base short and J 8 bases short, with 11 bases between. The CDR3 nucleotides are TGTGCCAGCAGCTTAGTAGGGGCGCCCGGCTACACCTTC. Amino acids: CASSLVGAPGYTF.

The CDR3 here is CASSSGQGSGNTIYF. Written as DNA, the CDR3 is TGTGCCAGCAGCTCAGGACAGGGCTCAGGAAACACCATATATTTT. The chain is built from TRBV7-6 and TRBJ1-3; TRBD1 matches 8 bases. CDR1 and CDR2 from the germline V gene are SGHVS and FNYEAQ. V was clipped by 4 bases and J by 4 bases; unmatched bases: 6. The length of the CDR3 is 15 residues. The full variable domain, rest sourced from reference TRBV7-6 and TRBJ1-3, is GAGVSQSPRYKVTKRGQDVALRCDPISGHVSLYWYRQALGQGPEFLTYFNYEAQQDKSGLPNDRFSAERPEGSISTLTIQRTEQRDSAMYRCASSSGQGSGNTIYFGEGSWLTVV.